Each of the 31 T cell receptor beta chains below was sequenced from the same sample in a study of PD-L1 blockade in urothelial cancer. Time point: pretreatment peripheral blood. Sequencing was performed with immunoSEQ multiplex PCR; in TCRdb, only in-frame clones are kept and a portion is missing. The table lists approximately 50,000 clones, roughly 80% of them singletons. This specimen consisted of PBMCs, obtained around atezolizumab (anti-PD-L1) treatment. All receptors derive from a man in his fifties with urothelial cancer.

The chain employs TRBV27 and TRBJ2-5, with 9 bases matching TRBD1. Germline V gene sequence: CDR1 MNHEY, CDR2 SMNVEV (reference sequence). Unmatched junction bases numbered 6, after V lost 6 bases and J lost 4 bases. The CDR3 is 14 amino acids. CDR3 coding DNA: TGTGCCAGCAGAACCGGGACAGGGACAGAGACCCAGTACTTC. This gives the protein CASRTGTGTETQYF.

The chain has TRBV5-5 and TRBJ2-7; 7 bases map to TRBD1. J gave up 0 bases and V 4 bases, and 4 bases lay outside the gene matches. This CDR3 is built from 14 residues. Germline V gene data show CDR1 as SGHKS and CDR2 as YYEKEE (reference sequence). CDR3 sequence (DNA): TGTGCCAGCAGCACCCGGACAGGCTCCTACGAGCAGTACTTC. It codes for CASSTRTGSYEQYF.

This clone was picked up a small number of times. The J gene is TRBJ2-2, the V gene TRBV5-1; D is possibly TRBD1 (6 bases). Germline CDR1 reads SGHRS; CDR2 reads YFSETQ. The V gene lost 4 bases and the J gene lost 1 base, with 8 bases spanning the gap. This CDR3 spans 14 amino acids. The CDR3 region is CASSRTVNTGELFF. The CDR3 DNA is TGCGCCAGCAGCAGGACAGTGAACACCGGGGAGCTGTTTTTT.

This clone was observed once. The chain couples TRBV30 to TRBJ2-5; D possibly corresponds to TRBD1 (5 bases). The length of the CDR3 is 11 residues. V lost 8 bases and J 5 bases, leaving 12 bases between the germline ends. CDR1 is GTSNPN, CDR2 SVGIG, per germline (reference sequence). Written as DNA, the CDR3 is TGTGCCGTCAGGGCGTGGGAGACCCAGTACTTC. It translates to CAVRAWETQYF.

The V call is TRBV7-9, the J call TRBJ1-1, with 9 bases that match TRBD1. V gave up 5 bases and J gave up 0 bases; unmatched junction bases: 4. CDR1 is SEHNR and CDR2 is FQNEAQ in the germline V gene (reference sequence). This CDR3 has 15 amino acids. For the CDR3, the DNA is TGTGCCAGCAGCCCCGGACAGGGGCTGAACACTGAAGCTTTCTTT. Encoded protein: CASSPGQGLNTEAFF.

This clone was picked up a small number of times. The V call is TRBV28, the J call TRBJ1-1; D is uncertain. Germline lookup yields CDR1 MDHEN and CDR2 SYDVKM. V gave up 1 base and J gave up 5 bases, with 5 bases separating them. The CDR3 runs 12 residues. CDR3 protein: CASSLFRTEAFF. For the CDR3, the DNA is TGTGCCAGCAGTTTATTCAGGACTGAAGCTTTCTTT.

V and J are TRBV4-1 and TRBJ2-3; maybe TRBD1 (5 bases). The germline V gene has CDR1 MGHRA and CDR2 YSYEKL. V was shortened by 0 bases and J by 2 bases, with 15 bases between the two germline ends. The CDR3 runs 17 residues. CDR3: CASSQDSGRAFTDTQYF. The CDR3 DNA reads as TGCGCCAGCAGCCAAGATTCTGGCAGGGCTTTCACAGATACGCAGTATTTT.

The gene calls are TRBV29-1 and TRBJ2-7, with TRBD1 as a possible D gene (5 bases). The germline V and J ends were trimmed by 4 bases and 6 bases, with 16 bases remaining between them. Germline-derived CDR1 and CDR2 are SQVTM and ANQGSEA. CDR3 size: 13 residues. DNA for the CDR3: TGCAGCGTTGGGGTGACAGTGTCAGGCGAGCAGTACTTC. Protein sequence: CSVGVTVSGEQYF.

This sequence joins TRBV5-1 and TRBJ2-1; tentatively, D is TRBD1 (6 bases). The CDR3 contains 16 residues. Trimming left V 0 bases short and J 8 bases short, with 18 bases between. Germline V gene sequence: CDR1 SGHRS, CDR2 YFSETQ. The CDR3 reads CASSLDRVEFSHEQFF. CDR3 DNA sequence: TGCGCCAGCAGCTTGGACAGGGTAGAGTTTAGCCATGAGCAGTTCTTC.

The V gene is TRBV4-3, the J gene TRBJ2-6, with D possibly being TRBD1 (6 bases). The germline V and J ends were trimmed by 4 bases and 1 base, with 8 bases remaining between them. This CDR3 spans 15 amino acids. Germline-derived CDR1 and CDR2 are LGHNA and YSLEER. The CDR3 sequence: CASSPQGSGANVLTF. CDR3 sequence (DNA): TGCGCCAGCAGCCCACAGGGTTCTGGGGCCAACGTCCTGACTTTC.

The V call is TRBV19, the J call TRBJ2-5, with 7 positions matching TRBD2. The CDR3 totals 14 residues. Germline loops: CDR1 LNHDA, CDR2 SQIVND (reference sequence). The trim removed 2 bases at V and 3 bases at J, leaving 3 bases unmatched. The CDR3 region has the DNA TGTGCCAGTAGTATACTGGGGACTAAAGAGACCCAGTACTTC. This encodes CASSILGTKETQYF.

V gene TRBV19 combines with J gene TRBJ2-5; TRBD1 agrees at 9 bases. V shed 5 bases, J shed 2 bases, and the junction held 9 bases outside the gene matches. This CDR3 is 16 amino acids long. The germline gives CDR1 LNHDA, CDR2 SQIVND (reference sequence). DNA for the CDR3: TGTGCCAGTAGTCTCACAGGGGGCGGACGGCAAGAGACCCAGTACTTC. It yields the protein CASSLTGGGRQETQYF.

The gene calls are TRBV9 and TRBJ2-3; D may be TRBD1 (6 bases). Germline CDR1 reads SGDLS; CDR2 reads YYNGEE. This CDR3 contains 17 residues. V lost 0 bases to trimming and J lost 0 bases, with 14 bases between them. CDR3 residues: CASSVARGAPSTDTQYF. As DNA, the CDR3 is TGTGCCAGCAGCGTAGCCAGGGGCGCCCCTAGCACAGATACGCAGTATTTT. Variable domain in full (rest from reference TRBV9 and TRBJ2-3): DSGVTQTPKHLITATGQRVTLRCSPRSGDLSVYWYQQSLDQGLQFLIQYYNGEERAKGNILERFSAQQFPDLHSELNLSSLELGDSALYFCASSVARGAPSTDTQYFGPGTRLTVL.

The chain couples TRBV27 to TRBJ2-7; 10 nucleotides line up with TRBD1. CDR1 is MNHEY, CDR2 SMNVEV, per germline (reference sequence). J gave up 6 bases and V 6 bases, and 5 bases lay outside the gene matches. The CDR3 length is 13 residues. CDR3 loop: CASRGQGYSEQYF. The CDR3 nucleotides read TGTGCCAGCAGGGGACAGGGGTATAGCGAGCAGTACTTC.

This clone was recorded only once. The chain couples TRBV18 to TRBJ1-5; 10 nucleotides agree with TRBD1. This CDR3 has 15 residues. V dropped 3 bases and J dropped 4; count of bases not matched to a gene: 3. Germline V gives CDR1 KGHSH, CDR2 LQKENI. The CDR3 DNA reads as TGTGCCAGCTCACCCGGGACAGGGGTAAATCAGCCCCAGCATTTT. Translated: CASSPGTGVNQPQHF.

This clone was picked up one time. J is TRBJ2-3 and V is TRBV18; no definite D call. V shed 2 bases and J shed 2 bases, with 8 bases lying between them. Germline V gene data show CDR1 as KGHSH and CDR2 as LQKENI. The CDR3 totals 14 residues. CDR3 sequence (DNA): TGTGCCAGCTCACCAGTAGAATTCACAGATACGCAGTATTTT. This sequence encodes CASSPVEFTDTQYF. Full variable domain (remainder filled in from reference TRBV18 and TRBJ2-3): NAGVMQNPRHLVRRRGQEARLRCSPMKGHSHVYWYRQLPEEGLKFMVYLQKENIIDESGMPKERFSAEFPKEGPSILRIQQVVRGDSAAYFCASSPVEFTDTQYFGPGTRLTVL.

V usage is TRBV9 and J usage is TRBJ1-1, with 8 bases lining up with TRBD1. The CDR3 runs 12 residues. Trimming cost V 4 bases and J 8 bases; bases outside gene matches: 4. Germline CDR1 and CDR2: SGDLS and YYNGEE. This CDR3 reads CASSRGTGEAFF. The CDR3 DNA follows: TGTGCCAGCAGCCGAGGGACAGGCGAAGCTTTCTTT. The full variable domain, completed using reference TRBV9 and TRBJ1-1, is DSGVTQTPKHLITATGQRVTLRCSPRSGDLSVYWYQQSLDQGLQFLIQYYNGEERAKGNILERFSAQQFPDLHSELNLSSLELGDSALYFCASSRGTGEAFFGQGTRLTVV.

The V and J genes are TRBV30 and TRBJ2-5; TRBD2 matches 11 bases. Germline trimming cut 2 bases from V and 1 base from J; bases unmatched to any gene: 3. CDR1 is GTSNPN, CDR2 SVGIG, per germline (reference sequence). This CDR3 contains 15 residues. The CDR3 DNA reads as TGTGCCTGGAGTAGACTAGCGGGGATCCAAGAGACCCAGTACTTC. This translates into CAWSRLAGIQETQYF.

The chain has TRBV29-1 and TRBJ2-6, with 10 bases that match TRBD1. V was pared by 4 bases and J by 0 bases, with 6 bases of the junction left unmatched. The CDR3 is 17 amino acids. Germline V gene data show CDR1 as SQVTM and CDR2 as ANQGSEA. CDR3 nucleotides: TGCAGCGTTGGGATTTGGGACAGGGGCTCTGGGGCCAACGTCCTGACTTTC. Its protein is CSVGIWDRGSGANVLTF.

The CDR3 loop is CASSSRDRVSPEAFF. The CDR3 DNA follows: TGTGCCAGCAGCTCTAGGGACAGGGTAAGCCCTGAAGCTTTCTTT. The gene calls are TRBV7-2 and TRBJ1-1; TRBD1 matches at 9 bases. The CDR3 is 15 amino acids. From germline, CDR1 is SGHTA and CDR2 FQGNSA. Trimming removed 4 bases from V and 6 bases from J; junction bases left unmatched: 9.

V usage is TRBV5-1 and J usage is TRBJ2-7; 7 bases are shared with TRBD1. The CDR3 length is 15 residues. Unmatched junction bases numbered 6, after V lost 0 bases and J lost 3 bases. CDR1 is SGHRS and CDR2 is YFSETQ in the germline V gene. The CDR3 sequence is CASSLGGTDNYEQYF. CDR3 sequence (DNA): TGCGCCAGCAGCTTGGGTGGGACAGACAACTACGAGCAGTACTTC.

This chain joins TRBV25-1 and TRBJ2-5, with TRBD1 matching 7 bases. CDR3 length: 14 residues. The germline gives CDR1 MGHDK, CDR2 SYGVNS. V shed 5 bases and J 4 bases; nucleotides not matched to a gene: 7. The CDR3 protein is CASSRQGPRETQYF. CDR3 DNA sequence: TGTGCCAGCAGTAGACAGGGCCCCCGAGAGACCCAGTACTTC.

The chain has TRBV10-2 and TRBJ2-7; 9 nucleotides align to TRBD2. This CDR3 is 15 amino acids long. CDR1 and CDR2 (germline): WSHSY, SAAADI. The V segment lost 6 bases and the J segment 4 bases; nucleotides outside the gene matches: 10. The CDR3 DNA is TGCGCCAGCAGGCTGAGGGGCGGGGGGGGGTACGAGCAGTACTTC. Translated, it gives CASRLRGGGGYEQYF.

This CDR3 is CASRLRDSGLVLAGGTYEQYF. CDR3 bases: TGCGCCAGCAGGCTGCGGGACAGCGGCCTTGTACTAGCGGGAGGGACCTACGAGCAGTACTTC. The V and J genes are TRBV10-1 and TRBJ2-7; the match to TRBD2 covers 13 bases. Germline CDR1 and CDR2: WNHNN and SYGVQD (reference sequence). Germline trimming cut 6 bases from V and 2 bases from J; bases unmatched to any gene: 22. The CDR3 consists of 21 residues.

A few counts support this clone. This chain uses TRBV6-1 with TRBJ1-2; a weak D match, TRBD1 (5 bases). CDR1 and CDR2 from the germline V gene are MNHNS and SASEGT. The CDR3 is made up of 13 amino acids. V was pared by 5 bases and J by 5 bases, with 12 bases between. The CDR3 DNA reads TGTGCCAGCAGTCATACAGGCCCTTATGGCTACACCTTC. The encoded protein is CASSHTGPYGYTF.

The chain uses TRBV7-9 and TRBJ1-1, with a weak D call TRBD1 (5 bases). The CDR3 is 15 residues long. Looked up from germline, CDR1 is SEHNR and CDR2 is FQNEAQ (reference sequence). With 5 bases removed from V and 2 bases from J, the gap between germline ends came to 15 bases. The CDR3 sequence: CASSRPPGGNTEAFF. The CDR3 DNA reads TGTGCCAGCAGCCGGCCACCGGGGGGAAACACTGAAGCTTTCTTT.

J is TRBJ2-7 and V is TRBV5-5, with D tentatively TRBD1 (5 bases). V lost 4 bases to trimming and J lost 3 bases, with 8 bases between them. The CDR3 runs 12 residues. The germline gives CDR1 SGHKS, CDR2 YYEKEE (reference sequence). CDR3 DNA: TGTGCCAGCAGCCAGACAGTCTACGAGCAGTACTTC. Residues: CASSQTVYEQYF.

The CDR3 loop reads CASSFLAAGGGGYGYTF. The CDR3 region has the DNA TGTGCCAGCAGTTTTCTCGCCGCGGGGGGAGGTGGGTATGGCTACACCTTC. The J gene is TRBJ1-2, the V gene TRBV27, with D possibly TRBD1 on 5 matching bases. The CDR3 runs to 17 residues. Trimming took off 3 bases at V and 5 bases at J, with 22 bases between the two ends. In germline, CDR1 is MNHEY, CDR2 SMNVEV (reference sequence).

This sequence joins TRBV9 and TRBJ1-4; D possibly corresponds to TRBD1 (6 bases). Germline CDR1 SGDLS, CDR2 YYNGEE. Trimming stripped 3 bases from V and 5 bases from J, with 14 bases between. There are 15 residues in the CDR3. The CDR3 here is CASSASTDRNEKLFF. CDR3 coding DNA: TGTGCCAGCAGCGCCTCGACAGACAGGAATGAAAAACTGTTTTTT.

V usage is TRBV2 and J usage is TRBJ2-7, with a possible D match to TRBD2 (5 bases). The germline gives CDR1 SNHLY, CDR2 FYNNEI. With 1 base removed from V and 0 bases from J, the gap between germline ends came to 10 bases. The CDR3 sequence is 15 residues long. CDR3 amino acids: CASSEDLGSSYEQYF. The CDR3 nucleotides are TGTGCCAGCAGTGAAGACTTGGGGAGCTCCTACGAGCAGTACTTC.

The chain combines TRBV7-9 with TRBJ2-3, with 9 bases matching TRBD1. The CDR3 runs to 18 residues. CDR1 SEHNR and CDR2 FQNEAQ come from the germline V gene (reference sequence). V shed 5 bases, J shed 0 bases, and the junction held 12 bases outside the gene matches. The DNA of the CDR3 is TGTGCCAGCAGCGCCGGGACAGGGATTAGGAAAAGCACAGATACGCAGTATTTT. This sequence encodes CASSAGTGIRKSTDTQYF.